These 20 T cell receptor beta chains share one sample of origin, sequenced in a study of T cell responses to AZD1222 COVID-19 vaccine. Libraries were prepared by immunoSEQ multiplex PCR; TCRdb keeps only in-frame clonotypes and omits some of them. The profile shows roughly 160,000 clones, 92% of them singletons. Sample: peripheral blood, taken 28 days after the second AZD1222 dose. These receptor sequences come from an adult who received the AZD1222 COVID-19 vaccine.

The V gene is TRBV5-1, the J gene TRBJ1-5, with D unclear. Germline assignment: CDR1 SGHRS and CDR2 YFSETQ. The CDR3 length is 14 residues. The V and J ends lost 0 bases and 3 bases respectively, with 7 bases between them. The chain's CDR3 is CASSLGGNNQPQHF. Written as DNA, the CDR3 is TGCGCCAGCAGCTTGGGGGGTAACAATCAGCCCCAGCATTTT.

The chain recombines TRBV6-1 with TRBJ1-5, with D unresolved. From germline, CDR1 is MNHNS and CDR2 SASEGT. The CDR3 consists of 15 residues. The V and J ends lost 3 bases and 3 bases respectively, with 12 bases between them. In DNA form, the CDR3 reads TGTGCCAGCAGTGAGGGTTCCCTGCCCAATCAGCCCCAGCATTTT. Its protein product is CASSEGSLPNQPQHF.

A single count supports this clone. The gene calls are TRBV27 and TRBJ1-1, with D maybe TRBD1 (6 bases). Trimming took 1 base from V and 3 from J, leaving 15 bases between them. Germline loops: CDR1 MNHEY, CDR2 SMNVEV (reference sequence). The CDR3 runs to 16 residues. The CDR3 region is CASSLYLGGPDTEAFF. CDR3 DNA: TGTGCCAGCAGTTTATACCTAGGGGGGCCTGACACTGAAGCTTTCTTT.

The chain combines TRBV7-6 with TRBJ2-1, with D perhaps TRBD1 (6 bases). The CDR3 is made up of 15 amino acids. CDR1 and CDR2 from the germline V gene are SGHVS and FNYEAQ. V gave up 4 bases and J gave up 2 bases, with 12 bases separating them. CDR3 residues: CASSSGVLTYNEQFF. The CDR3 coding sequence is TGTGCCAGCAGCTCAGGGGTTCTAACCTACAATGAGCAGTTCTTC.

The chain couples TRBV19 to TRBJ2-4; 7 bases are shared with TRBD1. The junction had 6 bases not matched to a gene; V was cut back by 4 bases and J by 0 bases. CDR3 length: 16 amino acids. Germline V gene lookup returns CDR1 LNHDA and CDR2 SQIVND (reference sequence). The CDR3, as DNA: TGTGCCAGTAGTACCCCTCGACAGGGAGCCAAAAACATTCAGTACTTC. This translates into CASSTPRQGAKNIQYF.

Here the CDR3 DNA reads TGCAGCGTTGGGAGGGCAGCAACTAATGAAAAACTGTTTTTT. It encodes CSVGRAATNEKLFF. This rearrangement joins TRBV29-1 to TRBJ1-4; D uncertain. The CDR3 runs 14 residues. Germline V lookup: CDR1 SQVTM, CDR2 ANQGSEA. Trimming removed 4 bases at V and 0 bases at J, with 9 bases between.

The J gene is TRBJ1-1, the V gene TRBV18; D not resolved. V gave up 1 base and J gave up 1 base, with 10 bases separating them. The CDR3 has 15 amino acids. Germline V lookup: CDR1 KGHSH, CDR2 LQKENI. The CDR3 DNA reads TGTGCCAGCTCACCACAGGCAGGAAAGAACACTGAAGCTTTCTTT. Its translation is CASSPQAGKNTEAFF.

The V and J genes are TRBV5-5 and TRBJ1-1, with unresolved D. From germline, CDR1 is SGHKS and CDR2 YYEKEE (reference sequence). CDR3 length equals 12 residues. Trimming took 0 bases from V and 3 from J, leaving 3 bases between them. CDR3 coding DNA: TGTGCCAGCAGCTTGGGGGACACTGAAGCTTTCTTT. The encoded protein is CASSLGDTEAFF. The complete variable domain, with remaining parts taken from reference TRBV5-5 and TRBJ1-1, reads DAGVTQSPTHLIKTRGQQVTLRCSPISGHKSVSWYQQVLGQGPQFIFQYYEKEERGRGNFPDRFSARQFPNYSSELNVNALLLGDSALYLCASSLGDTEAFFGQGTRLTVV.

The chain joins TRBV10-2 to TRBJ2-2; D unclear. Germline values: CDR1 WSHSY, CDR2 SAAADI. The CDR3 covers 11 residues. Trimming removed 6 bases from V and 6 bases from J, with 5 bases in between. The CDR3 sequence is CASRASGELFF. The CDR3 nucleotides are TGCGCCAGCAGGGCCTCCGGGGAGCTGTTTTTT.

The rearrangement joins TRBV7-2 to TRBJ1-2, with D possibly being TRBD1 (5 bases). Deletions cut 1 base from V and 8 bases from J, with 26 bases between. The CDR3 covers 18 residues. Germline V lookup: CDR1 SGHTA, CDR2 FQGNSA. The CDR3 DNA is TGTGCCAGCAGCTTAGACTTCCCCGGGACCACTGGGGTTAGCGGCTACACCTTC. As protein: CASSLDFPGTTGVSGYTF.

V gene TRBV5-4 combines with J gene TRBJ2-7; 8 bases fit TRBD1. The CDR3 totals 14 residues. Trimming removed 0 bases from V and 6 bases from J; junction bases left unmatched: 5. Germline loops: CDR1 SGHNT, CDR2 YYREEE (reference sequence). CDR3 sequence reads: CASSLEGRGREQYF. The CDR3 nucleotides are TGTGCCAGCAGCTTGGAGGGCAGGGGGCGCGAGCAGTACTTC.

This sequence joins TRBV5-1 and TRBJ1-6; TRBD1 matches 8 bases. The CDR3 has 15 residues. Germline V gene data show CDR1 as SGHRS and CDR2 as YFSETQ. J lost 10 bases, V lost 0 bases, and 6 bases had no gene match. This chain's CDR3 is CASSLGRDRGSPLHF. The CDR3 region has the DNA TGCGCCAGCAGCTTGGGGCGAGACAGGGGATCACCCCTCCACTTT.

This clone was found a few times. The chain recombines TRBV29-1 with TRBJ2-7; 7 bases match TRBD1. The CDR3 has 13 amino acids. The V gene's germline CDR1 is SQVTM and CDR2 ANQGSEA. V was clipped by 7 bases and J by 2 bases; unmatched bases: 8. The CDR3 coding sequence is TGCAGCGCCGCCGGACAGGCCCCCTACGAGCAGTACTTC. Translating it yields CSAAGQAPYEQYF.

Note on this clone: Other DNA sequences in this sample translate to the same CDR3. The chain couples TRBV27 to TRBJ2-1; D is unclear. The CDR3 has 13 residues. V lost 0 bases, J lost 3 bases, and 3 bases lay in between. Looked up from germline, CDR1 is MNHEY and CDR2 is SMNVEV (reference sequence). CDR3 sequence: CASSLSVYNEQFF. The CDR3 DNA reads TGTGCCAGCAGTTTATCTGTCTACAATGAGCAGTTCTTC.

The rearrangement links TRBV28 to TRBJ1-5; no definite D call. The CDR3 runs to 15 residues. The V gene's germline CDR1 is MDHEN and CDR2 SYDVKM. V was pared by 2 bases and J by 2 bases, with 10 bases between. The CDR3 DNA is TGTGCCAGCAGTTTAGGTTCTAGGGGCAATCAGCCCCAGCATTTT. Its translation is CASSLGSRGNQPQHF.

The chain is built from TRBV7-8 and TRBJ2-6; D not resolved. V dropped 5 bases and J dropped 0 bases, with 17 bases sitting between them. CDR3 length equals 18 residues. Looked up from germline, CDR1 is SGHVS and CDR2 is FQNEAQ. CDR3 sequence (DNA): TGTGCCAGCAGCCAACCAGCTGATGGGTCCTCTGGGGCCAACGTCCTGACTTTC. It codes for CASSQPADGSSGANVLTF.

The V call is TRBV5-1, the J call TRBJ2-5; 7 nucleotides agree with TRBD2. V was clipped by 0 bases and J by 3 bases; unmatched bases: 5. Germline CDR1 is SGHRS and CDR2 is YFSETQ. The CDR3 contains 15 residues. In DNA, the CDR3 is TGCGCCAGCAGCTTGGGGCCAGCGGGAAAAGAGACCCAGTACTTC. Encoded protein: CASSLGPAGKETQYF.

The chain recombines TRBV30 with TRBJ1-2; 8 nucleotides agree with TRBD1. This CDR3 contains 14 residues. V was clipped by 0 bases and J by 8 bases; unmatched bases: 8. Germline V gene sequence: CDR1 GTSNPN, CDR2 SVGIG (reference sequence). The CDR3 sequence is CAWSVTTGVGGYTF. As DNA, the CDR3 is TGTGCCTGGAGTGTAACGACAGGGGTAGGGGGCTACACCTTC.

The chain uses TRBV7-2 and TRBJ2-7, with 8 bases identical to TRBD2. Germline-derived CDR1 and CDR2 are SGHTA and FQGNSA. V was pared by 0 bases and J by 4 bases, with 8 bases of the junction left unmatched. The CDR3 is 16 residues long. The CDR3 nucleotides are TGTGCCAGCAGCTTAGCGGGGAGCGGGAGAAGTTACGAGCAGTACTTC. Translated, it gives CASSLAGSGRSYEQYF.

Regarding this clone: The junction does not match germline at one end; this may be a read error. The chain joins TRBV7-7 to TRBJ2-1; 9 bases match TRBD2. The CDR3 length is 16 residues. Germline-derived CDR1 and CDR2 are SSHAT and FNYEAQ (reference sequence). CDR3 sequence reads: CASSQMVAGVYNEQFF. CDR3 nucleotides: TGTGCTAGCAGCCAAATGGTAGCGGGAGTCTACAATGAGCAGTTCTTC.